One and the same sample provided the 5 T cell receptor beta chains below, sequenced in a study of blood T cell repertoires in COVID-19. Sequencing used immunoSEQ multiplex PCR; TCRdb keeps in-frame clones, though not all of them. The sample includes 200,000 to 250,000 clones, just under 85% seen only once; the top ten take about 9.6%. The sequenced sample consisted of peripheral blood. Receptors were obtained from a man at least 80 years old with acute or convalescent COVID-19.

The genes are TRBV29-1 and TRBJ2-3, with D possibly matching TRBD2 (6 bases). Germline CDR1 reads SQVTM; CDR2 reads ANQGSEA. Trimming stripped 3 bases from V and 3 bases from J, with 13 bases between. The CDR3 length is 14 residues. The CDR3 reads CSVDRTTGTDTQYF. The CDR3, as DNA: TGCAGCGTTGATAGGACTACCGGGACAGATACGCAGTATTTT.

The chain carries TRBV5-1 and TRBJ1-5, with no clear D. CDR1 SGHRS and CDR2 YFSETQ come from the germline V gene. This CDR3 spans 13 amino acids. V was trimmed by 1 base and J by 4 bases, leaving 6 bases between them. CDR3 sequence: CASSLTVNQPQHF. Written as DNA, the CDR3 is TGCGCCAGCAGCTTGACAGTTAATCAGCCCCAGCATTTT.

In this sample, this clone turned up once. The chain recombines TRBV29-1 with TRBJ2-7; 7 bases are shared with TRBD1. Germline V lookup: CDR1 SQVTM, CDR2 ANQGSEA. This CDR3 contains 13 residues. After removal of 6 bases from V and 4 bases from J, the junction contained 9 bases not matched to a gene. This chain's CDR3 is CSVAQGSGYEQYF. The CDR3 DNA reads TGCAGCGTGGCACAGGGGTCGGGGTACGAGCAGTACTTC.

The V call is TRBV7-9, the J call TRBJ2-7, with 8 bases fitting TRBD2. V was clipped by 3 bases and J by 3 bases; unmatched bases: 4. This CDR3 region has 14 residues. Germline V gene data show CDR1 as SEHNR and CDR2 as FQNEAQ (reference sequence). The CDR3 bases are TGTGCCAGCAGCTTCCGGGGGGGTTACTACGAGCAGTACTTC. Translating it yields CASSFRGGYYEQYF.

The rearrangement links TRBV7-2 to TRBJ1-1, with a tentative D call TRBD1 (6 bases). The germline V gene has CDR1 SGHTA and CDR2 FQGNSA. Trimming shortened V by 6 bases and J by 6 bases, and 11 bases separated the two germline ends. The CDR3 sequence is 12 residues long. The chain's CDR3 is CASRPQGAEAFF. CDR3 bases: TGTGCCAGCAGACCACAGGGCGCTGAAGCTTTCTTT.